Listed below are T cell receptor beta chains from one sample, sequenced in a study of blood T cell repertoires in COVID-19. Sequenced by immunoSEQ multiplex PCR; TCRdb stores in-frame clones only, minus some. The data contain about 430,000 clones, about 88% of them singletons. The sequencing sample was made of PBMCs or T cells enriched from blood (not recorded which). These receptors were collected from a woman aged 18-29 years who had been exposed to COVID-19. Each CDR3 is given with its conserved first and last residue. Size is stated for part of the rows, as once, few or many counts, or as a class when the clone is expanded.

clone size: few; J gene: TRBJ1-4; V gene: TRBV5-1; CDR3 protein: CASSLRDRGALAGGLFF
clone size: -; J gene: TRBJ1-5; V gene: TRBV7-9; CDR3 protein: CASSLIDQPQHF
clone size: few; J gene: TRBJ1-1; V gene: TRBV28; CDR3 protein: CASRQNFGAFF
clone size: -; J gene: TRBJ1-5; V gene: TRBV10-3; CDR3 protein: CAISEDISNQPQHF
clone size: -; J gene: TRBJ1-1; V gene: TRBV18; CDR3 protein: CASSNRQVSLNTEAFF
clone size: -; J gene: TRBJ1-2; V gene: TRBV28; CDR3 protein: CASSVQGIGYTF
clone size: -; J gene: TRBJ2-5; V gene: TRBV29-1; CDR3 protein: CSVCLGQGGETQYF
clone size: -; J gene: TRBJ1-3; V gene: TRBV4-1; CDR3 protein: CASSQDGTGHSGNTIYF
clone size: -; J gene: TRBJ2-7; V gene: TRBV18; CDR3 protein: CASSLSGTGSFEYEQYF
clone size: -; J gene: TRBJ2-1; V gene: TRBV6-2/TRBV6-3; CDR3 protein: CASSYFRLAGENEQFF
clone size: once; J gene: TRBJ2-3; V gene: TRBV19; CDR3 protein: CASSVGTSGRSTDTQYF
clone size: -; J gene: TRBJ1-2; V gene: TRBV2; CDR3 protein: CASSLDRDYGYTF
clone size: -; J gene: TRBJ2-5; V gene: TRBV28; CDR3 protein: CASSLWIAGALQETQYF
clone size: -; J gene: TRBJ1-3; V gene: TRBV11-2; CDR3 protein: CASSSGQGPYTIYF
clone size: once; J gene: TRBJ1-1; V gene: TRBV14; CDR3 protein: CASSQVGQAVTEAFF
clone size: -; J gene: TRBJ2-3; V gene: TRBV5-4; CDR3 protein: CASSPTGGTDTQYF